The rows below give T cell receptor beta chains drawn from one sample of a study of blood T cell repertoires in COVID-19. Measured with immunoSEQ multiplex PCR; TCRdb has only the in-frame clones, and not every one. The sample shows around 300,000 clones, 80% to 90% of them seen only once. Sequencing was done on a sample of peripheral blood. These TCRs come from a woman in her 70s with acute or convalescent COVID-19. Each CDR3 is given without its conserved first and last residue. Fields, in order: V gene, D gene, CDR3 protein. A D gene is named only where the DNA matches it firmly.

TRBV6-5 | TRBD1 | ASTKGALGNEKLF
TRBV6-5 | NA | VTAVRGSGNTEAF
TRBV7-9 | NA | ASSLAGRGDTEAF
TRBV5-1 | TRBD2 | ASSYPRTSGEETQY
TRBV5-5 | NA | ASSSPQGRVAF
TRBV19 | NA | ASSFGAGYYEQY
TRBV5-1 | TRBD1 | ASSSGGTGRRSEAF
TRBV15 | TRBD1 | ATSRDGQGADTQY
TRBV30 | TRBD1 | AYWTGEGENIQY
TRBV3-1/TRBV3-2 | NA | ASSQTVGNQPQH
TRBV7-3 | NA | ASSTNTGELF
TRBV19 | NA | ASSIQGLGTYNSPLH
TRBV3-1/TRBV3-2 | NA | ASSPGGLAHTDTQY
TRBV2 | NA | ASRTPGQEAF